This T cell receptor beta chain originates from a study of T cell responses to AZD1222 COVID-19 vaccine. Study-level points and caveats: Regions left unmutated in variants are reportedly the target of nearly half of spike-specific TCRs. White British ancestry dominated among donors, who included more females, and clonal diversity was possibly underestimated. Sampling captured repertoires only after the peak T cell response.

This clone was recorded a few times. Its antigen is as yet unknown. Some clones are missing from TCRdb's copy, which holds only in-frame ones; the method was immunoSEQ multiplex PCR. This sample has some 140,000 clones, with approximately 90% found just once. The CDR3 is 12 amino acids. Germline loops: CDR1 MDHEN, CDR2 SYDVKM. The V end was cut by 3 bases, the J end by 9 bases, with 9 bases between. V is TRBV28 and J is TRBJ1-5; D remains unclear. The sample here was peripheral blood, taken on day 0 of AZD1222 vaccination. The receptor was derived from an adult in good health. CDR3 in DNA: TGTGCCAGCAGTTTGTGGGAGCGGCCCCAGCATTTT. It yields the protein CASSLWERPQHF. Full variable domain (missing parts from reference TRBV28 and TRBJ1-5): DVKVTQSSRYLVKRTGEKVFLECVQDMDHENMFWYRQDPGLGLRLIYFSYDVKMKEKGDIPEGYSVSREKKERFSLILESASTNQTSMYLCASSLWERPQHFGDGTRLSIL.